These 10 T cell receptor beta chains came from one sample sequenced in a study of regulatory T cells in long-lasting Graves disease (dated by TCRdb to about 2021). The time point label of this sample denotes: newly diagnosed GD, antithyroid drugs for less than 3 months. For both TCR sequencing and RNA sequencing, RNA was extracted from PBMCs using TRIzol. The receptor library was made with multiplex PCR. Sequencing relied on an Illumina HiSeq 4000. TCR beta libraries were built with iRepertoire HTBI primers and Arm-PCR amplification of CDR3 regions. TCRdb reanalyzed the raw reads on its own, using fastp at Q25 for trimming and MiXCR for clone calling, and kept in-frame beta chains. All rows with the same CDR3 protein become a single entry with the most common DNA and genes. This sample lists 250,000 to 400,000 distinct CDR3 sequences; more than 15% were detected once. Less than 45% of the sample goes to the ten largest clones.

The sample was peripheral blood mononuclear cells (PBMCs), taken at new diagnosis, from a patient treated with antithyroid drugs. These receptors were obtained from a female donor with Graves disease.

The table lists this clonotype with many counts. CDR3 sequence: CSALSSGSPDYEQYF. The CDR3 region has the DNA TGCAGTGCTTTAAGCAGCGGGAGCCCGGACTACGAGCAGTACTTC. The chain carries TRBV20-1 and TRBJ2-7; 8 nucleotides align to TRBD2. CDR1 and CDR2 from the germline V gene are DFQATT and SNEGSKA (reference sequence). V lost 5 bases and J lost 3; bases outside the gene matches: 12. This CDR3 spans 15 amino acids.

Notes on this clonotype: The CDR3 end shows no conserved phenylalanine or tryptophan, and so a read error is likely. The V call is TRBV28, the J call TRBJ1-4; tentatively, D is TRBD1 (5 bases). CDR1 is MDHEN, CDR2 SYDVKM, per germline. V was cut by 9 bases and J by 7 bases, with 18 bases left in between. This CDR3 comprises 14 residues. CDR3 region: CASKAPPGGEKLFL. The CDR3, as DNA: TGTGCCAGTAAAGCCCCCCCCGGGGGTGAAAAACTGTTTTTA.

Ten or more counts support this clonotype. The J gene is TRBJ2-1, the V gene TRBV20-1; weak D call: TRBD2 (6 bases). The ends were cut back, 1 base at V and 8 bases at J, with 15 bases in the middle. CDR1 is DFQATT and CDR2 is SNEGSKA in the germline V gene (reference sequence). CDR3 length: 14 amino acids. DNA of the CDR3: TGCAGTGCTAGAGTTAGCGGAAATGTGGATGAGCAGTTCTTC. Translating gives CSARVSGNVDEQFF.

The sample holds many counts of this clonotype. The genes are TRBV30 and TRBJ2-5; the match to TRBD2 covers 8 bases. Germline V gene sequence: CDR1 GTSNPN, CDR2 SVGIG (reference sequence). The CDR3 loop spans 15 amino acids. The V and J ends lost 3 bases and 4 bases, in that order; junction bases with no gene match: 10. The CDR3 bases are TGTGCCTGGAGCGTAGGGACTAGGAGAGGAGAGACCCAGTACTTC. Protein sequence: CAWSVGTRRGETQYF.

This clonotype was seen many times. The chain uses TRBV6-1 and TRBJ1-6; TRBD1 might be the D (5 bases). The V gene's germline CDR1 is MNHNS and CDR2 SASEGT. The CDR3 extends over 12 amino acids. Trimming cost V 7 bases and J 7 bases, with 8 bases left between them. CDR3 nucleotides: TGTGCCAGCACAGGGCCCAATTCACCCCTCCACTTT. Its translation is CASTGPNSPLHF.

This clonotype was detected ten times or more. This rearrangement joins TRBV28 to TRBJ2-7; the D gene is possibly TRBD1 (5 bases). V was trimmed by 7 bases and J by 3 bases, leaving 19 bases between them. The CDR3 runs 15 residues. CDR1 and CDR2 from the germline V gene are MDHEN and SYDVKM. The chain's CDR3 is CASNPQGRHLYEQYF. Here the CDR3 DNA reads TGTGCCAGCAATCCCCAGGGAAGACACCTCTACGAGCAGTACTTC.

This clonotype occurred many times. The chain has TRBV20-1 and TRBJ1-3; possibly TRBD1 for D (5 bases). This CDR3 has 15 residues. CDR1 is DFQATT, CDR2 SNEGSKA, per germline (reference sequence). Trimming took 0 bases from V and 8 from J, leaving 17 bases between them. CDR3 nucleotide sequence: TGCAGTGCTAGAGAATCGGACAACCGGGGGGACACCATATATTTT. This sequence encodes CSARESDNRGDTIYF.

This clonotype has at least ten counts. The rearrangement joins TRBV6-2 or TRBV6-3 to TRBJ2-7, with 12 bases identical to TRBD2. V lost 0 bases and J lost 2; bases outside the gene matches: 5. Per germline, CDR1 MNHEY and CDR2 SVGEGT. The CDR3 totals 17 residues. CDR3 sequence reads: CASSYSNRLAGAYEQYF. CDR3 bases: TGTGCCAGCAGTTACTCGAATCGACTAGCGGGAGCCTACGAGCAGTACTTC.

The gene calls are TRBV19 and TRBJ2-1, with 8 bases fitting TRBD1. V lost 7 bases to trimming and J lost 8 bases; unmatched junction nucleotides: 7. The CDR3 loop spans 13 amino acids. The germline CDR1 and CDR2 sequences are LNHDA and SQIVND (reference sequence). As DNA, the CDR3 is TGTGCCAGTACCCCCAGGGGGCAAGATGAGCAGTTCTTC. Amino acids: CASTPRGQDEQFF. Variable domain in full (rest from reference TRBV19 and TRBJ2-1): DGGITQSPKYLFRKEGQNVTLSCEQNLNHDAMYWYRQDPGQGLRLIYYSQIVNDFQKGDIAEGYSVSREKKESFPLTVTSAQKNPTAFYLCASTPRGQDEQFFGPGTRLTVL.

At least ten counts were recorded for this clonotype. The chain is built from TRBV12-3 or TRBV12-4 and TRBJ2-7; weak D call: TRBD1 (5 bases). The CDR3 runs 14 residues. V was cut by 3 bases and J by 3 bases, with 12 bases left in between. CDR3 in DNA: TGTGCCAGCAGTTTCTTCGGACATAGCTACGAGCAGTACTTC. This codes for CASSFFGHSYEQYF.